The TCR beta chain under discussion was sequenced for a study of response to subunit inactivated influenza vaccine. This clonotype appeared a few times. The V gene's germline CDR1 is MNHEY and CDR2 SMNVEV (reference sequence). The CDR3 length is 16 residues. Trimming removed 0 bases from V and 0 bases from J, with 9 bases in between. Using its own MiXCR run on the RT-PCR reads, TCRdb lists one record per CDR3 protein. The data hold 150,000 to 200,000 distinct CDR3 sequences, with roughly 12% observed a single time. The same data also contributed to another study, on T cells expressing NK-cell markers. According to that study: The TCR beta cDNA came from 5'RACE template switching with UMIs. A handful of donors had dominant NKG2C+ clonotypes that comprised roughly 1.0-7.0% of their CD8+ T cells.

The TCR sequence derives from a man in his forties or fifties who received an inactivated influenza vaccine. This specimen was CD8+ T cells sorted from PBMCs, taken 11 to 12 days after vaccination. The chain recombines TRBV27 with TRBJ1-5; no clear D gene. This chain's CDR3 is CASSLSGTYSNQPQHF. The CDR3 DNA sequence: TGTGCCAGCAGTTTATCGGGCACCTATAGCAATCAGCCCCAGCATTTT.